Below, one T cell receptor beta chain is given with its context. Original methodology: Using reference gene primer amplification, nucleated cell counts were estimated. Repertoires were generated with immunoSEQ multiplex PCR, while TCRdb's copy carries only in-frame clones and drops some. V and J calls and clone size are those listed in that table; D and trimming were worked out from the DNA. The table includes 130,000 or so clones, about four fifths detected once. This record comes from a study of blood T cell repertoires in COVID-19. In the study overall: Samples of COVID-19 (acute and convalescent) were obtained from the United States, Italy and Spain. Sources were T cells, B-cell-depleted T cells, or PBMCs; the material itself was cDNA or gDNA.

J gave up 2 bases and V 2 bases, and 6 bases lay outside the gene matches. CDR3 length equals 15 residues. Germline V gene data show CDR1 as SEHNR and CDR2 as FQNEAQ (reference sequence). The clonotype originates from a human donor in a cohort sampled during active COVID-19. The sample comprised peripheral blood. The rearrangement links TRBV7-9 to TRBJ2-7; 7 bases agree with TRBD2. DNA of the CDR3: TGTGCCAGCAGCTTATTGGGGGGGGGAGCCTACGAGCAGTACTTC. Translated: CASSLLGGGAYEQYF. Full variable domain (rest looked up from reference TRBV7-9 and TRBJ2-7): DTGVSQNPRHKITKRGQNVTFRCDPISEHNRLYWYRQTLGQGPEFLTYFQNEAQLEKSRLLSDRFSAERPKGSFSTLEIQRTEQGDSAMYLCASSLLGGGAYEQYFGPGTRLTVT.